The rows below give T cell receptor beta chains drawn from one sample of a study of shared clonotypes between healthy human individuals. TCRdb's copy holds only in-frame clones and misses some; the assay was immunoSEQ multiplex PCR. The sample gives about 480,000 clones, about 80% of which show up once; around 12% is in the top ten. The sequenced material came from PBMCs. The receptor set was obtained from a woman in her thirties or forties in good health. Some clones in this sample may be carry-over from other donors' samples. The CDR3 runs from the conserved cysteine through the conserved F or W. Each record gives: clone size, J gene, V gene, D gene, CDR3 DNA, CDR3 protein. A D gene is named only where the DNA matches it firmly. The size field is filled for only some rows; it gives once, few, many or a size class.

- TRBJ2-7 TRBV28 TRBD2 TGTGCCAGCAGTTCGATAGCGGGAGGGCCGGTCGAGCAGTACTTC CASSSIAGGPVEQYF
- TRBJ2-5 TRBV7-8 TRBD2 TGTGCCAGCAGCAACACCAGGGCTGGGACTACTAAGAGACCCCAGTACTTC CASSNTRAGTTKRPQYF
few TRBJ2-5 TRBV7-2 - TGTGCCAGCAGCTTACAACCGGGACCTCAAGAGACCCAGTACTTC CASSLQPGPQETQYF
- TRBJ1-2 TRBV5-1 - TGCGCCAGCAGCTTGGCTTCCTTAGGAGGCTACACCTTC CASSLASLGGYTF
- TRBJ2-7 TRBV7-9 TRBD2 TGTGCCAGCAGCCCGCCGAGGGAGGGGCGCGAGCAGTACTTC CASSPPREGREQYF
- TRBJ2-3 TRBV27 TRBD1 TGTGCCAGCAAAAGGGACAGAAGCACAGATACGCAGTATTTT CASKRDRSTDTQYF
- TRBJ2-1 TRBV2 TRBD2 TGTGCCAGCAGTGAAAGTTTCGGGGGACTAAACAATGAGCAGTTCTTC CASSESFGGLNNEQFF
- TRBJ1-1 TRBV18 - TGTGCCAGCTCACCCCGCTCTGATGGCACTGAAGCTTTCTTT CASSPRSDGTEAFF
few TRBJ1-4 TRBV4-2 TRBD1 TGTGCCAGCAGCCCACGGACAGGGGCCCCCACAACTAATGAAAAACTGTTTTTT CASSPRTGAPTTNEKLFF
once TRBJ2-2 TRBV7-9 TRBD2 TGTGCCAGCAGCTTAGGTCTAGCGGGCAGCGCCGGGGAGCTGTTTTTT CASSLGLAGSAGELFF
- TRBJ2-2 TRBV5-1 - TGCGCCAGTAGCCAGGGCATCCGGGAGCTGTTTTTT CASSQGIRELFF
- TRBJ2-2 TRBV7-9 - TGTGCTAGCGGGAACACCGGGGAGCTGTTTTTT CASGNTGELFF
few TRBJ2-7 TRBV7-2 TRBD1 TGTGCCAGCAGTCGACTCGGACAGGGGCGGTTCTACTTC CASSRLGQGRFYF
- TRBJ2-5 TRBV10-2 TRBD1 TGCGCCAGCAGGAACCGGGGACAGGGAGAGACCCAGTACTTC CASRNRGQGETQYF
few TRBJ1-1 TRBV29-1 TRBD1 TGCAGCGTTGGACAGGGGAGGGGCCGGGCTTTCTTT CSVGQGRGRAFF
many TRBJ1-5 TRBV28 TRBD1 TGTGCCAGCAGTTTACTTTGGACAGGGGCGAGTAGGAGCAATCAGCCCCAGCATTTT CASSLLWTGASRSNQPQHF
- TRBJ2-5 TRBV11-2 TRBD2 TGTGCCAGCAGCTTCCCCCCCAGGGCTAGCGGGCTACAAGAGACCCAGTACTTC CASSFPPRASGLQETQYF
- TRBJ1-3 TRBV19 - TGTGCCAGTAGCCCGACATTGGGAAACACCATATATTTT CASSPTLGNTIYF
- TRBJ1-5 TRBV28 - TGTGCCAGCAGTTTCTCAGGAGTCAATCAGCCCCAGCATTTT CASSFSGVNQPQHF
- TRBJ2-1 TRBV11-2 - TGTGCCAGCAGCTCAGACTCCGGGGCCCTTGGGCGGGAGCAGTTCTTC CASSSDSGALGREQFF
- TRBJ2-3 TRBV29-1 TRBD2 TGCAGCGTCGGCTGGACTAGCGGCCTCACAGATACGCAGTATTTT CSVGWTSGLTDTQYF
- TRBJ1-1 TRBV7-9 TRBD1 TGTGCCAGCACCGCCGGGACAGGGAACACTGAAGCTTTCTTT CASTAGTGNTEAFF
few TRBJ1-1 TRBV10-2 TRBD1 TGCGCCAGCTCTCTGGACAGGGAATCTGAAGCTTTCTTT CASSLDRESEAFF
- TRBJ2-7 TRBV5-4 - TGTGCCAGCAGCTTGGGCAACTACGAGCAGTACTTC CASSLGNYEQYF
- TRBJ2-1 TRBV30 TRBD2 TGTGCCTGGAATGCCGGGACTAGCATTTTCTTC CAWNAGTSIFF